One and the same sample provided the 9 T cell receptor beta chains below, sequenced in a study of T cells in localized non-small cell lung cancer. Measured with immunoSEQ multiplex PCR; TCRdb has only the in-frame clones, and not every one. The sample yields roughly 30,000 clones, about 91% seen once. Sequenced material: peripheral blood, taken before any cancer treatment. These receptors all come from a female donor at least 60 years old with stage I lung adenocarcinoma.

This clone has a single count. The V call is TRBV5-1, the J call TRBJ1-1; D unresolved. CDR3 size: 15 residues. Germline V CDR1 and CDR2: SGHRS, YFSETQ. The V end was cut by 0 bases, the J end by 1 base, with 10 bases between. The CDR3 region is CASSLVGGENTEAFF. The CDR3 DNA sequence: TGCGCCAGCAGCTTGGTCGGCGGCGAGAACACTGAAGCTTTCTTT.

The chain is built from TRBV5-1 and TRBJ1-1; D not resolved. With 0 bases removed from V and 6 bases from J, the gap between germline ends came to 12 bases. This CDR3 has 14 amino acids. Germline values: CDR1 SGHRS, CDR2 YFSETQ. The CDR3 spells CASSLVSGLSEAFF. In nucleotides, the CDR3 is TGCGCCAGCAGCTTGGTTAGCGGCTTATCTGAAGCTTTCTTT.

The chain links TRBV18 to TRBJ2-1; 7 bases fit TRBD2. The germline V gene encodes CDR1 KGHSH and CDR2 LQKENI. Trimming removed 1 base from V and 5 bases from J; junction bases left unmatched: 5. This CDR3 has 15 amino acids. CDR3 DNA sequence: TGTGCCAGCTCACCACGCGAGCGGGGTAACAATGAGCAGTTCTTC. Protein product: CASSPRERGNNEQFF.

The chain employs TRBV4-1 and TRBJ2-1; 13 bases are shared with TRBD2. CDR1 is MGHRA, CDR2 YSYEKL, per germline. V lost 5 bases, J lost 4 bases, and 8 bases stayed unmatched. The CDR3 has 17 amino acids. This CDR3 reads CASSFKGTSGEYNEQFF. The CDR3 DNA follows: TGCGCCAGCAGCTTTAAGGGGACTAGCGGGGAGTACAATGAGCAGTTCTTC.

This clone was picked up a small number of times. The rearrangement joins TRBV5-1 to TRBJ1-6; the D gene is possibly TRBD1 (5 bases). The V gene's germline CDR1 is SGHRS and CDR2 YFSETQ. With 2 bases removed from V and 7 bases from J, the gap between germline ends came to 13 bases. The CDR3 runs 15 residues. The CDR3 nucleotides read TGCGCCAGCAGCTTTGACAGTCTTGACAATTCACCCCTCCACTTT. Its protein is CASSFDSLDNSPLHF.

This clone came up once. The chain employs TRBV5-1 and TRBJ2-5; D assignment may be TRBD1 or TRBD2 (6 bases each). The V end was cut by 4 bases, the J end by 13 bases, with 20 bases between. CDR3 length equals 13 residues. Germline values: CDR1 SGHRS, CDR2 YFSETQ. For the CDR3, the DNA is TGCGCCAGCAGCGCGGGACAAAAAAGGAGGATGTACTTC. Translation gives CASSAGQKRRMYF.

This chain connects TRBV5-1 to TRBJ2-5; 15 bases are a match to TRBD2. V lost 4 bases to trimming and J lost 4 bases; unmatched junction nucleotides: 8. Per the germline V gene, CDR1 is SGHRS and CDR2 is YFSETQ. The CDR3 spans 17 residues. The CDR3 nucleotides read TGCGCCAGCAGCCCCGGACTAGCGGGGGGGCGGCGAGAGACCCAGTACTTC. This encodes CASSPGLAGGRRETQYF.

The chain is built from TRBV18 and TRBJ2-2; D not certain. V gave up 6 bases and J gave up 6 bases, with 8 bases separating them. The CDR3 is made up of 12 amino acids. Germline V gene data show CDR1 as KGHSH and CDR2 as LQKENI. In DNA form, the CDR3 reads TGTGCCAGCTCGGCAGAAGCCGGGGAGCTGTTTTTT. Translation gives CASSAEAGELFF.

The chain carries TRBV6-5 and TRBJ1-6, with no clear D. V lost 4 bases to trimming and J lost 7 bases, with 14 bases between them. Germline V gene data show CDR1 as MNHEY and CDR2 as SVGAGI. This CDR3 comprises 15 residues. The CDR3 loop reads CASSWSNEGNSPLHF. In nucleotides, the CDR3 is TGTGCCAGCAGTTGGTCGAATGAAGGGAATTCACCCCTCCACTTT.